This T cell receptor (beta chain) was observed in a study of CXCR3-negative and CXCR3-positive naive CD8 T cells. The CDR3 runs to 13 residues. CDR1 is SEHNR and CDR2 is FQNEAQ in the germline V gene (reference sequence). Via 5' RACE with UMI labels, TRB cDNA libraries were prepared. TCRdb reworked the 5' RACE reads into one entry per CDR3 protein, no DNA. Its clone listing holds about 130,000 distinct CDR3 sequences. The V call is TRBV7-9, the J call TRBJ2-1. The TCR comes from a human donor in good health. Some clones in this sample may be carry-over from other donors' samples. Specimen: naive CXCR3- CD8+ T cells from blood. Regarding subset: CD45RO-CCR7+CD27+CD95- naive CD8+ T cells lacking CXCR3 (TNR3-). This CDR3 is CASSRTGYNEQFF. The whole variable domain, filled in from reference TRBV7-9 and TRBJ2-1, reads DTGVSQNPRHKITKRGQNVTFRCDPISEHNRLYWYRQTLGQGPEFLTYFQNEAQLEKSRLLSDRFSAERPKGSFSTLEIQRTEQGDSAMYLCASSRTGYNEQFFGPGTRLTVL.